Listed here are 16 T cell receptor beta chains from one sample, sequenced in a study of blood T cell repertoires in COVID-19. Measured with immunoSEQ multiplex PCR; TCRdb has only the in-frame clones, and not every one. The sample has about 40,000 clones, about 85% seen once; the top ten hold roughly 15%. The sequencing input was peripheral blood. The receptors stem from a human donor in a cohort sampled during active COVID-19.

The CDR3 nucleotides read TGTGCCAGCAGCGTAGCAGGGGTTGGCACTGGAAACACCATATATTTT. Amino acids: CASSVAGVGTGNTIYF. This chain joins TRBV9 and TRBJ1-3, with D possibly matching TRBD1 (6 bases). The CDR3 extends over 16 amino acids. Germline CDR1 is SGDLS and CDR2 is YYNGEE. Trimming took off 0 bases at V and 2 bases at J, with 12 bases between the two ends. The full variable domain, rest sourced from reference TRBV9 and TRBJ1-3, is DSGVTQTPKHLITATGQRVTLRCSPRSGDLSVYWYQQSLDQGLQFLIQYYNGEERAKGNILERFSAQQFPDLHSELNLSSLELGDSALYFCASSVAGVGTGNTIYFGEGSWLTVV.

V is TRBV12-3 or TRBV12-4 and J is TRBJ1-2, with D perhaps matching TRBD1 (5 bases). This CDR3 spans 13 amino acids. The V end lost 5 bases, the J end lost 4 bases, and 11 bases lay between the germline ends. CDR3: CASSDNQGYGYTF. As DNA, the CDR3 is TGTGCCAGCAGTGATAATCAGGGCTATGGCTACACCTTC.

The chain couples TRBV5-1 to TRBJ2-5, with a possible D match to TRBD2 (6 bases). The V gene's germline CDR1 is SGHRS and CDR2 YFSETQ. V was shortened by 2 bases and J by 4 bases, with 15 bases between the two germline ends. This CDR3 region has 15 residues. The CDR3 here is CASSLRGAGRETQYF. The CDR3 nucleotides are TGCGCCAGCAGCTTACGCGGGGCCGGGAGAGAGACCCAGTACTTC. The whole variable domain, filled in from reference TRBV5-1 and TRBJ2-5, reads KAGVTQTPRYLIKTRGQQVTLSCSPISGHRSVSWYQQTPGQGLQFLFEYFSETQRNKGNFPGRFSGRQFSNSRSEMNVSTLELGDSALYLCASSLRGAGRETQYFGPGTRLLVL.

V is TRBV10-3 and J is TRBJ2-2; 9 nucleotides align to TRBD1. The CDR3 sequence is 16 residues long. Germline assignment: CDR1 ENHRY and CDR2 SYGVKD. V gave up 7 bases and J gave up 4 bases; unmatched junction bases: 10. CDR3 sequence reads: CAITSGQGSITGELFF. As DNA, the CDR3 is TGTGCCATCACCTCCGGACAGGGGAGTATCACCGGGGAGCTGTTTTTT.

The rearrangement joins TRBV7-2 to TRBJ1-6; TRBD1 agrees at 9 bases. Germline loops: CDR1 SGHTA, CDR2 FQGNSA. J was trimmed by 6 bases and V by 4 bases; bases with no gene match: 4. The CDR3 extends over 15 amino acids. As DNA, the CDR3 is TGTGCCAGCAGCTCGACAGGGGGTCTTAATTCACCCCTCCACTTT. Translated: CASSSTGGLNSPLHF.

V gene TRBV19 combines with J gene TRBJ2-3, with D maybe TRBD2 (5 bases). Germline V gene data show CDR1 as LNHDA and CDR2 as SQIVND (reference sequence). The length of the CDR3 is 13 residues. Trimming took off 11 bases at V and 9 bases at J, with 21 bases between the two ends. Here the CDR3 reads CASAGGNGLTQYF. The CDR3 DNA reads TGTGCCTCGGCGGGCGGAAACGGATTAACGCAGTATTTT.

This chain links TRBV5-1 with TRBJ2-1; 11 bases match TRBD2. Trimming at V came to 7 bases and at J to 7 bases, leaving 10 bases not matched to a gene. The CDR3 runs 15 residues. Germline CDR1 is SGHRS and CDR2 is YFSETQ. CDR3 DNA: TGCGCCAGCTCCCAAATAGCGGGGGGGCATAATGAGCAGTTCTTC. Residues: CASSQIAGGHNEQFF.

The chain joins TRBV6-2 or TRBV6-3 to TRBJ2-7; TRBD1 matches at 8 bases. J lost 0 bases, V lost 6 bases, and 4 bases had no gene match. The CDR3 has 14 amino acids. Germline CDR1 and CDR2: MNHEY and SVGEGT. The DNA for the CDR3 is TGTGCCAGCAGCTGGGACAGGAGCTCCTACGAGCAGTACTTC. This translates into CASSWDRSSYEQYF.

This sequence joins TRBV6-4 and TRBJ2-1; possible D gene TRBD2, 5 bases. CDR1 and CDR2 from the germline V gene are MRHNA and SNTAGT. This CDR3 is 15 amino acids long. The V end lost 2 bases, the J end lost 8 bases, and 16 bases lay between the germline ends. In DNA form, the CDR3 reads TGTGCCAGCAGTGACCGGGGTCCGAGTAGGGATGAGCAGTTCTTC. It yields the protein CASSDRGPSRDEQFF.

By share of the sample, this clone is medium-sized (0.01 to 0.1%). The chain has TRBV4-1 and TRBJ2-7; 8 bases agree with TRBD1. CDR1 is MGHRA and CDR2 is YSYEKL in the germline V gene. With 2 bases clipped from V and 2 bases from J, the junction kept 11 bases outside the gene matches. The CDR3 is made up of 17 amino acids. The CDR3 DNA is TGCGCCAGCAGCCAAAACTCTCACAGGGGGGTAACCTACGAGCAGTACTTC. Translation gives CASSQNSHRGVTYEQYF.

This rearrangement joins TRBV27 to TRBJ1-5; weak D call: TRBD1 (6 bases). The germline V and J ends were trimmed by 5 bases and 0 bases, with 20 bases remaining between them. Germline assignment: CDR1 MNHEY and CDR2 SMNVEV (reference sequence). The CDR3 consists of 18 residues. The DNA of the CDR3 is TGTGCCAGCAGTCCCAGGGTAGGGGGGGGATATAGCAATCAGCCCCAGCATTTT. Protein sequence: CASSPRVGGGYSNQPQHF.

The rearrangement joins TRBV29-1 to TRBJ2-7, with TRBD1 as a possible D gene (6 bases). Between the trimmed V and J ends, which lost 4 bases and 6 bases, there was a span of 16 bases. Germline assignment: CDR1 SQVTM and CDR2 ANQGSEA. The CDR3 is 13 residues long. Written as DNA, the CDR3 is TGCAGCGTTGTTTACGCAGGGGACCTCGAGCAGTACTTC. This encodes CSVVYAGDLEQYF.

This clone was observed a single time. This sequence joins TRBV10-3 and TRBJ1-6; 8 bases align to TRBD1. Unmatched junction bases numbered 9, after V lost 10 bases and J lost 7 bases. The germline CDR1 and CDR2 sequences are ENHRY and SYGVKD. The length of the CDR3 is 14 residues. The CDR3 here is CASGTGDSNSPLHF. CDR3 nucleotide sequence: TGTGCCAGCGGGACAGGAGACTCAAATTCACCCCTCCACTTT.

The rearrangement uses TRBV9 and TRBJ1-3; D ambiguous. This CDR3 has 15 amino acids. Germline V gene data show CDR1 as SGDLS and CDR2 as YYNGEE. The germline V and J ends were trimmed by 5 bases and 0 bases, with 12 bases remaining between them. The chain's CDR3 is CASSREVGSGNTIYF. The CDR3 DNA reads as TGTGCCAGCAGTCGGGAGGTGGGCTCTGGAAACACCATATATTTT.

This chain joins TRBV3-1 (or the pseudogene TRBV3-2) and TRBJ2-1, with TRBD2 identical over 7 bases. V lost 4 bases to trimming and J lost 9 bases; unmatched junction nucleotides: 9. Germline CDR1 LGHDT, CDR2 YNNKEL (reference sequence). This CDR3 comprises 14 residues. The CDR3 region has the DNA TGTGCCAGCAGCCTCGGACTAGTTGGCGGTGAGCAGTTCTTC. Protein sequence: CASSLGLVGGEQFF.

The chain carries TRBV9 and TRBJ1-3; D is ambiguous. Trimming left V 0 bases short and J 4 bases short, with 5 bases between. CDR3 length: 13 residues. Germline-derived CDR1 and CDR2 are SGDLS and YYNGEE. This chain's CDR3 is CASSVDRGNTIYF. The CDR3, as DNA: TGTGCCAGCAGCGTAGATCGGGGAAACACCATATATTTT.